This T cell receptor beta chain was captured by sequencing in a study of cytomegalovirus exposure and HLA in healthy donors listed by TCRdb under 2017. Describing the broader study: According to an earlier analysis of 550 to 750 of the donors, roughly 180 million T cells yielded 117 million unique TCR beta sequences and about 300 Gb of sequence data. An early release covering roughly 640 HLA-typed donors comprised about 290 gigabases of sequencing data and around 80 million unique TCR sequences. Of the 350 to 400 genotyped donors, over 65% fell in the genetic ancestry cluster associated with self-reported Caucasian donors. The study aimed to test whether signatures of past pathogen exposure could be identified by cataloging public T cell receptors. The study profiled the T cell repertoires of fewer than 850 subjects by immunosequencing and related them to cytomegalovirus serostatus. Along with the roughly 610-subject first cohort, a separate validation cohort of some 130 different subjects was used. High-throughput TCR immunosequencing, statistical association of individual TCRs with disease status, and machine learning were combined to predict cytomegalovirus infection status. A later analysis re-analyzed previously published TCR beta repertoires from 600 to 850 donors and added high-resolution HLA genotyping to study TCR occurrence patterns. In the later analysis, no new phenotypic data were used to find candidate immune exposures; instead, reliance was placed on TCR beta sequences and their occurrence across donors. An earlier analysis of 587 of the donors used high-throughput TCR beta sequencing to judge whether each TCR beta V gene segment behaved as functional or pseudogenic. Donor age, sex, ethnicity and CMV serostatus were collected together with the repertoire data. Genome-wide SNP genotypes for about 65% of the roughly 670 donors were used in a later genetic analysis, which treated that subset as a discovery cohort. All discovery cohort repertoires had been generated on a single sequencing platform. HLA typing covered class I and class II loci at four-digit resolution. The number of typed donors differed by locus: 629-630 for A, B, C, DRB1 and DQB1; some 500 for DQA1; approximately 600 for DPA1; and about 450 for DPB1. Because of strong linkage in the cohort, roughly five DR-DQ haplotypes were treated as single units for association and clustering. On average, approximately 250,000 unique TCR beta nucleotide sequences were sequenced per donor among about 400 genotyped donors of the cohort, with roughly 18% of those sequences being non-productive. Broader findings and caveats from the paper: According to a later analysis, TCR association rates differed among HLA loci, with DRB1 alleles showing the most associated TCRs and HLA-C alleles showing the fewest. In this cohort, only TCR beta chains were sequenced, and detectable features were limited by the absence of alpha or paired-chain data. The classifier was reported to diagnose cytomegalovirus status with high specificity and sensitivity in both the original cohort and the validation cohort. A further reported finding was that TCR beta sequences accurately predicted the HLA-A and HLA-B alleles for most subjects in the first cohort. In a later analysis, around 17,000 TCR beta sequences were associated with specific HLA alleles at a false discovery rate of 0.05. Some IMGT-functional V segments, including TRBV6-2 and TRBV6-3, could not be told apart with the 87-base-pair reads, so those segments were excluded. Correlated functional status among segregating V segments might be attributable to linkage disequilibrium, but an unknown experimental factor could not be ruled out. The earlier analysis of 587 of the donors excluded 15 to 20 rarely observed V segments, including chromosome 9 orphons, because counts were too low. HLA typing was unavailable for some donors at each locus, so association tests used only the typed subset. A cluster of highly shared sequence variants was judged likely to represent a technical artifact of the sequencing pipeline. A few of the identified cytomegalovirus-associated TCR beta chains were confirmed in vitro to be specific for cytomegalovirus antigens. In an earlier analysis of a few hundred of the donors, most TCR beta V segments were observed in productive rearrangements about 87% or about 30% of the time, broadly matching IMGT annotations. Sequencing depth was assumed to be roughly uniform across donors in the presence/absence analyses, though that assumption may not hold. In a later analysis, several top co-occurrence clusters were reported to appear linked to parvovirus B19, influenza, CMV and Epstein-Barr virus. Immune exposure information for the cohort was limited to CMV serostatus. Across donors, most TCR sequences were observed very rarely, whereas some public TCRs were present in many individuals. In a later analysis, HLA-associated TCR beta chains showed more clonal expansion and lower generation probabilities than non-associated chains that were equally common. When HLA alleles, especially DR and DQ, strongly co-occurred, attributing TCR associations to individual alleles was difficult. A later genetic analysis reported fewer N-insertions in productive TCRs among donors in an Asian-associated ancestry cluster than the roughly 700-donor mean. According to a later analysis, most CMV-associated TCR beta chains appeared to be HLA-restricted, and the HLA associations seemed to be driven largely by CMV exposure. V-gene and J-gene trimming of TCR beta chains was associated with a missense DCLRE1C variant in a later genetic analysis, and the association was replicated in an independent cohort. In the study, some 160 TCR beta chains were listed as associated with cytomegalovirus. According to the authors, the approach could potentially be generalized to other disease states and immunological phenotypes.

The cohort consisted of approximately 670 healthy bone marrow donors. At the time of sampling, every cohort member was nominally healthy, though immune exposures that went unrecorded were likely present. CMV serostatus was recorded as positive for about 300 and negative for about 50% of the roughly 700 cohort members, whereas no CMV serostatus was recorded for the donor in question. A peripheral blood sample was collected from each donor, and TCR beta sequencing was performed on peripheral blood mononuclear cells. The Qiagen DNeasy Blood Extraction Kit was used to extract genomic DNA from the blood cell samples. The germline V gene encodes CDR1 SGHTA and CDR2 FQGNSA. The CDR3 goes from the cysteine to the phenylalanine over 15 residues. The read is trimmed to its CDR3 DNA, 45 bases read in frame from base 1. At the junction V is shortened by 5 bases and J by 8 bases; bases outside the gene matches: 7.

This clone was observed a few times. The clone's antigen remains unknown. Within one base of it there is no much larger clone, and no base qualities were kept. The receptor library was made with the immunoSEQ multiplex PCR assay. For the multiplex PCR, a mixture combining 60 forward primers for TCR Vbeta segments and 13 reverse primers for TCR Jbeta segments was used. Amplification of the CDR3 region of rearranged TCR beta genes was performed with a multiplex PCR assay on genomic DNA. Amplified TCR beta libraries were sequenced as 87-base-pair reads on the Illumina HiSeq System. Per the source publication's procedure: In a later analysis, some 80 million unique TCR beta chains were counted across the 690 or so repertoires, and roughly 11 million of these chains were shared by at least two donors. To remove PCR and sequencing errors, raw reads were error-corrected and collapsed into unique sequences using a nearest-neighbor algorithm that merged closely related sequences. To assign V, D and J gene segments, CDR3 sequences were aligned to IMGT reference sequences. Each retained sequence needed at least a six-nucleotide match to both a V gene segment and a J gene segment. A rearrangement was called productive if the CDR3 had no stop codons and remained in frame with V and J, and every other rearrangement was called non-productive. Following IMGT convention, CDR3 was defined as the stretch from the second conserved V-encoded cysteine up to the conserved J-encoded phenylalanine. The earlier analysis of 500 to 750 of the donors excluded any sequence lacking an unambiguous match to a single V gene segment. In an earlier analysis of approximately 560 of the donors, a V segment was called functional when productive rearrangements were above 56.7%, and segregating when the standard deviation between donors exceeded 5%. A statistical classification framework was built to diagnose cytomegalovirus status from the catalog of TCR beta chain sequences. V and J gene assignment, in a later analysis, came from comparing TCR nucleotide sequences with IMGT/GENE-DB human TR gene sequences. A later analysis assigned CDR3 sequences and most-parsimonious VDJ recombination scenarios with the TCRdist pipeline. In a later analysis, each TCR beta chain was defined by its CDR3 amino acid sequence together with its V-gene family, and reads lacking a unique V-gene family were excluded. In a later analysis, a few hundred highly shared, low-generation-probability nucleotide sequences were removed to address suspected cross-contamination and a sequencing artifact. For each public chain, a later analysis derived a clonal expansion index from normalized ranks of inferred template counts within each repertoire. In a later analysis, generation probabilities were computed using a VDJ recombination model fitted to out-of-frame rearrangements, and the results were checked against IGoR. In a later analysis, hypergeometric tests were used to score TCR-TCR, TCR-HLA and TCR-CMV co-occurrence, with a repertoire-size bias correction applied to TCR pairs. A later analysis estimated false discovery rates by permuting HLA or CMV assignments 20 times. In a later analysis, co-occurring TCRs were grouped using DBSCAN, with TCRdist sequence similarity added in when clustering inside HLA-allele-positive subsets. Repertoires with fewer than 30,000 or more than 120,000 public chains, plus five repertoires with anomalous nucleotide sharing, were excluded from co-occurrence clustering. TCRdb limited this immuneACCESS table to in-frame rearrangements with V and J called. A share of clones is missing; checked studies link under half to unresolved V genes, and the rest is unexplained. The V and J calls and the clone size are those of that table, but D and trimming were determined from the DNA. Present in this sample are 65,000 to 95,000 clones, roughly 80% of which were seen just once. The ten largest make up roughly 13% of the sample.

Input material: PBMCs. The chain couples TRBV7-2 to TRBJ2-2; 11 bases in between match TRBD2. The TCR sequence derives from a human donor in good health. The encoded CDR3 is CASSLLAGGLGELFF. The bases read TGTGCCAGCAGCCTCCTAGCGGGGGGCCTGGGGGAGCTGTTTTTT.